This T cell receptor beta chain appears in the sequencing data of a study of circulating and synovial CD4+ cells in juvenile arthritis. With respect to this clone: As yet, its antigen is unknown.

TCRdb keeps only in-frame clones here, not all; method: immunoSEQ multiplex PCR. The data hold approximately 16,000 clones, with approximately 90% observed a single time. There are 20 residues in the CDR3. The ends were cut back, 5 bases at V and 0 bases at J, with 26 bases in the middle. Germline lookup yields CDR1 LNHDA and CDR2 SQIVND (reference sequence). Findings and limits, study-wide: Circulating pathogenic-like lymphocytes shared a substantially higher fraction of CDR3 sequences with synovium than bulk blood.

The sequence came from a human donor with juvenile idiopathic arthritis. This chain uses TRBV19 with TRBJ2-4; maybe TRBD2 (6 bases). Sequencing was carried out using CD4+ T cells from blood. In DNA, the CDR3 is TGTGCCAGTAGTGCGGGGTCGGTGGGTTTGGGACTCTTAGCCAAAAACATTCAGTACTTC. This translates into CASSAGSVGLGLLAKNIQYF.